A single sample gave rise to the 15 T cell receptor beta chains below, sequenced in a study of naive and memory T cell subsets. An equimolar mix of two oligonucleotides served as the beta constant-region primer for TRBC1 and TRBC2. In TCRdb, the UMI-ligation and nested PCR reads were re-called with MiXCR into one record per CDR3 protein. This sample has about 85,000 distinct CDR3 sequences, with under 15% found just once. The source material was central memory CD4+ T cells from blood. These receptors originate from a human donor in good health.

This clonotype was counted only a few times. The genes are TRBV15 and TRBJ2-7; 9 bases are shared with TRBD2. From germline, CDR1 is LNHNV and CDR2 YYDKDF (reference sequence). CDR3 length equals 14 residues. V dropped 6 bases and J dropped 6; count of bases not matched to a gene: 9. The DNA for the CDR3 is TGTGCCACCAGGACTAGCGGTATATTGGGCGAGCAGTACTTC. Its protein product is CATRTSGILGEQYF.

The V gene is TRBV7-6, the J gene TRBJ2-6; D might be TRBD1 (6 bases). Trimming took 5 bases from V and 11 from J, leaving 19 bases between them. Germline V gives CDR1 SGHVS, CDR2 FNYEAQ. CDR3 length: 15 residues. The CDR3 loop is CASSPGTTKTDVLTF. The CDR3 coding sequence is TGTGCCAGCAGCCCCGGGACAACTAAGACCGACGTCCTGACTTTC.

This clonotype turned up a few times. The genes are TRBV20-1 and TRBJ2-3; TRBD2 matches 9 bases. Per germline, CDR1 DFQATT and CDR2 SNEGSKA (reference sequence). CDR3 length: 15 amino acids. After removal of 6 bases from V and 2 bases from J, the junction contained 9 bases not matched to a gene. CDR3 nucleotides: TGCAGTGCGGAAGGGGCGGGAGGGGTCACAGATACGCAGTATTTT. As protein: CSAEGAGGVTDTQYF.

This clonotype has ten or more counts. The chain couples TRBV10-3 to TRBJ2-7, with 8 positions matching TRBD1. The germline V gene encodes CDR1 ENHRY and CDR2 SYGVKD. The ends lost 11 bases at V and 3 bases at J; junction bases unmatched: 9. CDR3 length equals 13 residues. The CDR3 nucleotides are TGTGCCTGCACAGGGGGTACCCACTACGAGCAGTACTTC. Amino acids: CACTGGTHYEQYF.

This clonotype was picked up a small number of times. V and J are TRBV4-2 and TRBJ1-4; D remains ambiguous. Germline lookup yields CDR1 LGHNA and CDR2 YNFKEQ. The CDR3 is made up of 15 amino acids. Trimming shortened V by 0 bases and J by 3 bases, and 8 bases separated the two germline ends. CDR3 sequence: CASSQESGPNEKLFF. The DNA for the CDR3 is TGTGCCAGCAGCCAAGAATCTGGACCTAATGAAAAACTGTTTTTT.

This clonotype was detected many times. V gene TRBV25-1 combines with J gene TRBJ2-3, with D possibly matching TRBD1 (6 bases). Germline V CDR1 and CDR2: MGHDK, SYGVNS. The ends were cut back, 5 bases at V and 2 bases at J, with 14 bases in the middle. The CDR3 length is 15 residues. The CDR3: CASSTDTGYTDTQYF. CDR3 DNA sequence: TGTGCCAGCAGTACCGACACAGGGTACACAGATACGCAGTATTTT.

This clonotype was found a few times. V usage is TRBV5-1 and J usage is TRBJ2-5; 7 bases match TRBD1. J lost 3 bases, V lost 3 bases, and 14 bases had no gene match. CDR3 size: 17 residues. Per germline, CDR1 SGHRS and CDR2 YFSETQ. CDR3 bases: TGCGCCAGCAGCTACACACGGACCGGGACAGCCAAAGAGACCCAGTACTTC. As protein: CASSYTRTGTAKETQYF.

The J gene is TRBJ1-2, the V gene TRBV7-9; a possible D gene is TRBD1 (5 bases). V lost 5 bases and J lost 4, with 11 bases in between. The length of the CDR3 is 13 residues. Germline V CDR1 and CDR2: SEHNR, FQNEAQ (reference sequence). The CDR3 nucleotides are TGTGCCAGCAGCCAGGGCCTTGGCTATGGCTACACCTTC. Translating it yields CASSQGLGYGYTF.

This clonotype has more than one count but fewer than ten. This chain joins TRBV2 and TRBJ2-1, with 7 bases fitting TRBD2. The germline CDR1 and CDR2 sequences are SNHLY and FYNNEI. V lost 6 bases, J lost 4 bases, and 9 bases stayed unmatched. The CDR3 is made up of 15 amino acids. The CDR3: CASRPAGAQYNEQFF. Written as DNA, the CDR3 is TGTGCCAGCAGGCCGGCGGGAGCGCAATACAATGAGCAGTTCTTC.

The sample holds a few counts of this clonotype. The chain employs TRBV14 and TRBJ2-7; D tentatively fits TRBD1 or TRBD2 (5 bases each). V was cut by 4 bases and J by 1 base, with 17 bases left in between. The germline gives CDR1 SGHDN, CDR2 FVKESK. The CDR3 consists of 16 residues. This chain's CDR3 is CASSPARGTRSYEQYF. The DNA for the CDR3 is TGTGCCAGCAGCCCCGCGAGAGGGACGCGATCCTACGAGCAGTACTTC.

This clonotype was seen repeatedly, ten times or more. V usage is TRBV20-1 and J usage is TRBJ2-1, with D hard to call. The CDR3 runs 14 residues. CDR1 and CDR2 from the germline V gene are DFQATT and SNEGSKA (reference sequence). Between the trimmed V and J ends, which lost 0 bases and 2 bases, there was a span of 8 bases. The CDR3 nucleotides read TGCAGTGCTAGAGATAGGCTAGCCTACAATGAGCAGTTCTTC. Residues: CSARDRLAYNEQFF.

The table lists this clonotype with a few counts. The V call is TRBV30, the J call TRBJ1-2; 7 bases align to TRBD1. Germline V gene data show CDR1 as GTSNPN and CDR2 as SVGIG (reference sequence). The trim removed 0 bases at V and 2 bases at J, leaving 3 bases unmatched. There are 14 residues in the CDR3. For the CDR3, the DNA is TGTGCCTGGAGTGTACGCAGGGGGAACTATGGCTACACCTTC. Protein: CAWSVRRGNYGYTF.

This clonotype has just a few counts. V usage is TRBV11-3 and J usage is TRBJ2-5; no definite D call. The CDR3 covers 13 residues. The germline V gene encodes CDR1 SGHNT and CDR2 YENEEA. Between the trimmed V and J ends, which lost 4 bases and 0 bases, there was a span of 6 bases. CDR3 in DNA: TGTGCCAGCAGCTCTAGGAACCAAGAGACCCAGTACTTC. Residues: CASSSRNQETQYF.

This clonotype has just a few counts. The chain couples TRBV20-1 to TRBJ1-1; 7 positions agree with TRBD1. CDR3 length equals 15 residues. CDR1 is DFQATT, CDR2 SNEGSKA, per germline (reference sequence). The ends lost 4 bases at V and 0 bases at J; junction bases unmatched: 8. CDR3 sequence: CSATNRGGMNTEAFF. The CDR3 coding sequence is TGCAGTGCTACAAACAGGGGTGGTATGAACACTGAAGCTTTCTTT.

This clonotype was picked up many times. The chain carries TRBV4-1 and TRBJ2-3; D possibly corresponds to TRBD2 (5 bases). Germline CDR1 reads MGHRA; CDR2 reads YSYEKL. This CDR3 contains 13 residues. Trimming left V 3 bases short and J 4 bases short, with 8 bases between. CDR3 residues: CASSHAGADTQYF. The CDR3 nucleotides are TGCGCCAGCAGCCATGCCGGGGCAGATACGCAGTATTTT.